These 23 T cell receptor beta chains originate from one sample sequenced in a study of blood T cells in healthy people across ages. With a J-beta primer mix and a sample-barcoded 5' primer, a second PCR ran roughly 6 to 12 cycles. TCRdb re-called the 5' RACE reads through MiXCR, storing one row per CDR3 protein. This sample yields about 720,000 distinct CDR3 sequences, of which about 20% are seen a single time; 22% belongs to the top ten. Sequencing was performed on blood. These receptors were obtained from a man between 65 and 80 years old in good health.

This clonotype came up a few times. In DNA, the CDR3 is TGCAGTGCTATGGGACAGGCACATGAAAAACTGTTTTTT. The encoded protein is CSAMGQAHEKLFF. The rearrangement joins TRBV20-1 to TRBJ1-4, with 8 nucleotides matching TRBD1. The CDR3 consists of 13 residues. Germline V lookup: CDR1 DFQATT, CDR2 SNEGSKA (reference sequence). The trim removed 4 bases at V and 6 bases at J, leaving 4 bases unmatched.

The chain recombines TRBV24-1 with TRBJ2-1; D remains unclear. The V end was cut by 4 bases, the J end by 10 bases, with 13 bases between. The CDR3 is 13 amino acids. Germline V lookup: CDR1 KGHDR, CDR2 SFDVKD. This chain's CDR3 is CATSDSAIREQFF. CDR3 DNA: TGTGCCACCAGTGACTCTGCGATTCGGGAGCAGTTCTTC.

This clonotype came up a few times. The chain uses TRBV27 and TRBJ2-1; D gene uncertain. Germline V gene lookup returns CDR1 MNHEY and CDR2 SMNVEV (reference sequence). The CDR3 covers 14 residues. The V end was cut by 6 bases, the J end by 6 bases, with 15 bases between. The CDR3 sequence is CASRPTGPLNEQFF. In DNA, the CDR3 is TGTGCCAGCAGACCCACCGGGCCTCTCAATGAGCAGTTCTTC.

In this sample, this clonotype turned up a few times. The chain combines TRBV6-5 with TRBJ2-7, with TRBD1 as a possible D gene (5 bases). Germline V gene sequence: CDR1 MNHEY, CDR2 SVGAGI. The CDR3 covers 14 residues. V lost 8 bases, J lost 0 bases, and 14 bases lay in between. The CDR3 loop reads CASRMQGLSYEQYF. CDR3 DNA: TGTGCCAGCCGGATGCAGGGCCTCTCCTACGAGCAGTACTTC.

V usage is TRBV4-3 and J usage is TRBJ1-6, with D maybe TRBD1 (5 bases). V was shortened by 3 bases and J by 6 bases, with 6 bases between the two germline ends. In germline, CDR1 is LGHNA, CDR2 YSLEER. CDR3 length: 13 amino acids. CDR3 sequence reads: CASSHGANSPLHF. CDR3 in DNA: TGCGCCAGCAGCCACGGGGCTAATTCACCCCTCCACTTT.

This clonotype has just a few counts. The chain has TRBV11-2 and TRBJ1-6; weak D call: TRBD1 (6 bases). CDR1 is SGHAT and CDR2 is FQNNGV in the germline V gene. V dropped 5 bases and J dropped 6 bases, with 14 bases sitting between them. The CDR3 is 15 residues long. Written as DNA, the CDR3 is TGTGCCAGCAGCGGCCAGGGACAAGTTAATTCACCCCTCCACTTT. Protein product: CASSGQGQVNSPLHF.

This clonotype was seen many times. The chain joins TRBV12-3 or TRBV12-4 to TRBJ1-1; TRBD1 matches at 7 bases. Trimming cost V 6 bases and J 5 bases; bases outside gene matches: 9. There are 14 residues in the CDR3. The CDR3 here is CASSRDRAATEAFF. The DNA for the CDR3 is TGTGCCAGCAGCCGCGACAGGGCGGCAACTGAAGCTTTCTTT.

This clonotype turned up a few times. This chain uses TRBV28 with TRBJ2-5; D might be TRBD2 (5 bases). The CDR3 is 13 residues long. Germline CDR1 and CDR2: MDHEN and SYDVKM. V was cut by 6 bases and J by 7 bases, with 15 bases left in between. The CDR3 sequence is CASSGSEVGTQYF. The CDR3 nucleotides are TGTGCCAGCAGCGGCTCGGAGGTCGGGACCCAGTACTTC.

DNA of the CDR3: TGCAGTGCTACAATATCGGGACAAACCTGGGGTTACGAGCAGTACTTC. Translation: CSATISGQTWGYEQYF. The chain couples TRBV20-1 to TRBJ2-5; the D gene is possibly TRBD1 (6 bases). The DNA end is a closer match to TRBJ2-7, so the J assignment may be wrong. Germline lookup yields CDR1 DFQATT and CDR2 SNEGSKA (reference sequence). The CDR3 runs 16 residues.

This clonotype showed up just a few times. The CDR3 region has the DNA TGTGCCAGCAAGGGCGGGACGGGCACCGGGGAGCTGTTTTTT. Translation: CASKGGTGTGELFF. The V call is TRBV2, the J call TRBJ2-2; D is perhaps TRBD2 (6 bases). The CDR3 is 14 residues long. V lost 7 bases and J lost 4, with 13 bases in between. Germline values: CDR1 SNHLY, CDR2 FYNNEI. The full variable domain, its missing parts supplied by reference TRBV2 and TRBJ2-2, is EPEVTQTPSHQVTQMGQEVILRCVPISNHLYFYWYRQILGQKVEFLVSFYNNEISEKSEIFDDQFSVERPDGSNFTLKIRSTKLEDSAMYFCASKGGTGTGELFFGEGSRLTVL.

About this clonotype itself: Since no conserved phenylalanine or tryptophan closes the CDR3, a read error is the likely cause. The CDR3 nucleotides are TGCGCCAGCAGCCTCGACAGGGCCTCCTACAATGGGCAGTTCTCC. It specifies CASSLDRASYNGQFS. The chain is built from TRBV4-3 and TRBJ2-5; 7 bases agree with TRBD1. Matching the DNA end better, TRBJ2-1 makes the J call doubtful. The CDR3 loop spans 15 amino acids. Looked up from germline, CDR1 is LGHNA and CDR2 is YSLEER.

The chain combines TRBV5-1 with TRBJ1-4; no clear D. CDR3 length equals 15 residues. Trimming shortened V by 3 bases and J by 7 bases, and 16 bases separated the two germline ends. Germline V gives CDR1 SGHRS, CDR2 YFSETQ. The CDR3 sequence is CASSWAGMGSEKLFF. CDR3 DNA: TGCGCCAGCAGCTGGGCAGGTATGGGAAGTGAAAAACTGTTTTTT. Full variable domain (rest looked up from reference TRBV5-1 and TRBJ1-4): KAGVTQTPRYLIKTRGQQVTLSCSPISGHRSVSWYQQTPGQGLQFLFEYFSETQRNKGNFPGRFSGRQFSNSRSEMNVSTLELGDSALYLCASSWAGMGSEKLFFGSGTQLSVL.

This clonotype turned up a few times. The gene calls are TRBV6-2 or TRBV6-3 and TRBJ1-5; D is possibly TRBD1 (5 bases). There are 14 residues in the CDR3. The V end lost 5 bases, the J end lost 3 bases, and 11 bases lay between the germline ends. Germline V gene sequence: CDR1 MNHEY, CDR2 SVGEGT. The CDR3 bases are TGTGCCAGCAGTGGGACGTTCCCCAATCAGCCCCAGCATTTT. Translation gives CASSGTFPNQPQHF.

This clonotype was counted between two and nine times. The chain is built from TRBV12-3 or TRBV12-4 and TRBJ1-4; 9 bases fit TRBD1. Unmatched junction bases numbered 12, after V lost 6 bases and J lost 10 bases. The length of the CDR3 is 15 residues. For the CDR3, the DNA is TGTGCCAGCAGACCGTCACAGGGGGCCGTAGGAAAACTGTTTTTT. This codes for CASRPSQGAVGKLFF.

Note on this clonotype: Its ends do not fully match the called genes, so a read error is possible. V and J are TRBV25-1 and TRBJ1-4; no clear D. CDR1 is MGHDK, CDR2 SYGVNS, per germline. This CDR3 is built from 16 residues. The CDR3 sequence is CASSDARTAPGQKLFF. CDR3 in DNA: TGTGCCAGCAGTGACGCAAGGACCGCGCCAGGTCAAAAGCTGTTTTTT.

This clonotype has a count of ten or more. The rearrangement uses TRBV7-6 and TRBJ2-1; 9 positions agree with TRBD2. With V trimmed by 1 base and J by 4 bases, 2 bases remained unmatched. Germline CDR1 is SGHVS and CDR2 is FNYEAQ. This CDR3 has 15 residues. The CDR3 region has the DNA TGTGCCAGCAGCTTAGTTAGCGGGAGATACAATGAGCAGTTCTTC. It specifies CASSLVSGRYNEQFF.

This clonotype has at least ten counts. The chain couples TRBV10-1 to TRBJ2-3; a weak D match, TRBD1 (5 bases). V dropped 11 bases and J dropped 4 bases, with 13 bases sitting between them. Looked up from germline, CDR1 is WNHNN and CDR2 is SYGVQD (reference sequence). CDR3 length: 12 residues. In DNA form, the CDR3 reads TGCGCCCTCCCCTCAGGGTCAGATACGCAGTATTTT. Translating it yields CALPSGSDTQYF.

This clonotype was counted only a few times. The V gene is TRBV10-2, the J gene TRBJ2-5; TRBD1 aligns across 9 bases. The DNA end is a closer match to TRBJ2-7, so the J assignment may be wrong. Per the germline V gene, CDR1 is WSHSY and CDR2 is SAAADI. The CDR3 extends over 16 amino acids. The CDR3 loop is CASKLGQGYENYEQYF. In DNA form, the CDR3 reads TGCGCCAGCAAATTGGGACAGGGATACGAGAACTACGAGCAGTACTTC.

The V gene is TRBV10-3, the J gene TRBJ2-1, with D tentatively TRBD1 (6 bases). With the DNA end fitting TRBJ2-7 better, the J assignment may be wrong. Germline CDR1 ENHRY, CDR2 SYGVKD. The length of the CDR3 is 14 residues. The CDR3 nucleotides are TGTGCCATCAGTTGGACAGACAGCTCCTACGAGCAGTACTTC. Protein sequence: CAISWTDSSYEQYF.

This clonotype was seen only a few times. J is TRBJ1-2 and V is TRBV20-1, with 11 bases matching TRBD1. Germline values: CDR1 DFQATT, CDR2 SNEGSKA (reference sequence). The CDR3 totals 19 residues. With 3 bases clipped from V and 1 base from J, the junction kept 16 bases outside the gene matches. The CDR3 region is CSARVLGQGGQGSNYGYTF. In DNA form, the CDR3 reads TGCAGTGCTAGGGTATTGGGACAGGGGGGCCAGGGAAGTAACTATGGCTACACCTTC.

This clonotype was counted only a few times. V gene TRBV20-1 combines with J gene TRBJ2-7, with 9 bases aligning to TRBD2. Trimming removed 3 bases from V and 3 bases from J; junction bases left unmatched: 9. Germline CDR1 reads DFQATT; CDR2 reads SNEGSKA (reference sequence). This CDR3 spans 15 amino acids. The CDR3 region has the DNA TGCAGTGCTAGCGATAGCGGGGGACACCACTACGAGCAGTACTTC. Its protein product is CSASDSGGHHYEQYF.

In the case of this clonotype: The germline gene is not matched at one end of the junction; a read error may be the cause. The chain links TRBV28 to TRBJ2-1, with D unclear. The CDR3 totals 11 residues. CDR1 is MDHEN, CDR2 SYDVKM, per germline. CDR3 sequence: CASSGGDEQLF. The CDR3 bases are TGTGCCAGCAGTGGTGGGGATGAGCAGCTCTTC.

The rearrangement links TRBV12-3 or TRBV12-4 to TRBJ1-1, with D unresolved. The CDR3 is 13 amino acids. Trimming pared 3 bases from V and 1 base from J, leaving 6 bases between. CDR3 loop: CASSFEANTEAFF. In DNA, the CDR3 is TGTGCCAGCAGTTTCGAAGCGAACACTGAAGCTTTCTTT.